The T cell receptor (beta chain) described here comes from a study of blood T cells in healthy people across ages. This clonotype was detected a few times. PCR was performed a second time for about 7 to 11 cycles using a sample-barcoded 5' primer and a J-beta primer mix. TCRdb re-analysed the 5' RACE reads in MiXCR, keeping a single row per CDR3 protein. The profile shows hundreds of thousands of distinct CDR3 sequences, 58% of them singletons. Germline V lookup: CDR1 MNHNY, CDR2 SVGAGI (reference sequence). V shed 6 bases, J shed 9 bases, and the junction held 10 bases outside the gene matches. This CDR3 has 13 amino acids.

The specimen sequenced was blood. This chain links TRBV6-6 with TRBJ1-2, with 7 bases lining up with TRBD1. The sequence was obtained from a man aged 25 to 45 in good health. The CDR3 region is CASRRRQGQSYTF. DNA of the CDR3: TGTGCCAGCAGACGAAGACAGGGCCAGAGCTACACCTTC.